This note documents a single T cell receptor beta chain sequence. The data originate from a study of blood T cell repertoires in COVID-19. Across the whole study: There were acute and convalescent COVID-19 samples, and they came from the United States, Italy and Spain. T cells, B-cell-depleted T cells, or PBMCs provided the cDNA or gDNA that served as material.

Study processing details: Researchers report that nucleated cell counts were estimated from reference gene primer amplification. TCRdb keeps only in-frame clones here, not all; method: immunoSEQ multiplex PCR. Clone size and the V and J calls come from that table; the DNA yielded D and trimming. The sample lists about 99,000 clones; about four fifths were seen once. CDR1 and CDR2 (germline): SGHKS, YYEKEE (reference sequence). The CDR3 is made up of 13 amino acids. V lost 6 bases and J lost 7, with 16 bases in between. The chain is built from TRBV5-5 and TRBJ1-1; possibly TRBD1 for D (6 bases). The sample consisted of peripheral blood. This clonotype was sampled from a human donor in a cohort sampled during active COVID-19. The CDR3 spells CASTLQGTDEAFF. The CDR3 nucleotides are TGTGCCAGCACCCTACAGGGAACCGATGAAGCTTTCTTT.